These T cell receptor beta chains were read from a single sample in a study of T cells in Graves' hyperthyroidism and ophthalmopathy. TCRdb recomputed calls from the multiplex PCR reads with MiXCR, one row per CDR3 protein. The data hold around 700,000 distinct CDR3 sequences, with around 19% observed a single time. The sample consisted of blood. Source of these receptors: a woman aged 50 to 60 with Graves' hyperthyroidism that later progressed to Graves' ophthalmopathy. The CDR3 runs from the conserved cysteine through the conserved F or W. A D gene is named only where the DNA matches it firmly. Size is stated for part of the rows, as once, few or many counts, or as a class when the clone is expanded.

D gene: .
V gene: TRBV6-5
CDR3 length: 15
J gene: TRBJ1-2
clone size: many
CDR3 protein: CASSYSSDPNYGYTF
CDR3 DNA: TGTGCCAGCAGTTACTCGTCTGACCCTAACTATGGCTACACCTTC

D gene: TRBD2
V gene: TRBV4-2
CDR3 length: 16
J gene: TRBJ2-3
clone size: .
CDR3 protein: CASSQEGLARPDTQYF
CDR3 DNA: TGTGCCAGCAGCCAAGAAGGACTAGCGCGACCAGATACGCAGTATTTT

D gene: .
V gene: TRBV20-1
CDR3 length: 15
J gene: TRBJ2-1
clone size: .
CDR3 protein: CSASKRDFPYNEQFF
CDR3 DNA: TGCAGTGCCTCCAAACGGGACTTCCCCTACAATGAGCAGTTCTTC

D gene: TRBD1
V gene: TRBV29-1
CDR3 length: 13
J gene: TRBJ1-4
clone size: few
CDR3 protein: CSTTGQTNEKLFF
CDR3 DNA: TGCAGCACCACGGGACAGACTAATGAAAAACTGTTTTTT

D gene: .
V gene: TRBV25-1
CDR3 length: 12
J gene: TRBJ1-5
clone size: .
CDR3 protein: CVSAYRDQPQHF
CDR3 DNA: TGTGTCAGCGCATACAGGGACCAGCCCCAGCATTTT

D gene: .
V gene: TRBV7-9
CDR3 length: 14
J gene: TRBJ1-2
clone size: .
CDR3 protein: CASSPPIRAYGYTF
CDR3 DNA: TGTGCCAGCAGCCCACCGATCCGGGCCTATGGCTACACCTTC

D gene: TRBD1
V gene: TRBV6-1
CDR3 length: 16
J gene: TRBJ1-5
clone size: few
CDR3 protein: CASSRTGQYSNQPQHF
CDR3 DNA: TGTGCCAGCAGTCGAACGGGACAGTATAGCAATCAGCCCCAGCATTTT

D gene: .
V gene: TRBV7-9
CDR3 length: 12
J gene: TRBJ1-2
clone size: .
CDR3 protein: CASEGVQVGYTF
CDR3 DNA: TGTGCCAGCGAGGGGGTCCAGGTTGGCTACACCTTC

D gene: .
V gene: TRBV7-9
CDR3 length: 12
J gene: TRBJ1-2
clone size: .
CDR3 protein: CASSLGEARYTF
CDR3 DNA: TGTGCCAGCAGCTTAGGCGAGGCGCGCTACACCTTC

D gene: TRBD1
V gene: TRBV12-3/TRBV12-4
CDR3 length: 17
J gene: TRBJ1-4
clone size: .
CDR3 protein: CASSDGTVLLRAEKLFF
CDR3 DNA: TGTGCCAGCAGTGACGGGACAGTTCTCCTCAGGGCTGAAAAACTGTTTTTT

D gene: .
V gene: TRBV27
CDR3 length: 16
J gene: TRBJ1-1
clone size: many
CDR3 protein: CASSFGRPPMNTEAFF
CDR3 DNA: TGTGCCAGCAGTTTCGGCAGGCCCCCCATGAACACTGAAGCTTTCTTT

D gene: .
V gene: TRBV13
CDR3 length: 16
J gene: TRBJ1-3
clone size: .
CDR3 protein: CASSLGLTASGNTIYF
CDR3 DNA: TGTGCCAGCAGCTTAGGTCTAACCGCCTCTGGAAACACCATATATTTT

D gene: .
V gene: TRBV20-1
CDR3 length: 14
J gene: TRBJ1-1
clone size: many
CDR3 protein: CSAPRTGNRAEAFF
CDR3 DNA: TGCAGTGCACCGCGAACAGGCAACAGGGCTGAAGCTTTCTTT

D gene: .
V gene: TRBV20-1
CDR3 length: 15
J gene: TRBJ2-5
clone size: many
CDR3 protein: CSARLDKDYQETQYF
CDR3 DNA: TGCAGTGCTAGACTGGACAAAGATTACCAAGAGACCCAGTACTTC

D gene: TRBD2
V gene: TRBV9
CDR3 length: 15
J gene: TRBJ2-3
clone size: .
CDR3 protein: CASGFKTSPTDTQYF
CDR3 DNA: TGTGCCAGCGGCTTCAAGACTAGCCCCACAGATACGCAGTATTTT

D gene: TRBD1
V gene: TRBV3-1
CDR3 length: 17
J gene: TRBJ2-6
clone size: many
CDR3 protein: CASSQDRGQPGANVLTF
CDR3 DNA: TGTGCCAGCAGCCAAGATAGGGGGCAACCTGGGGCCAACGTCCTGACTTTC

D gene: .
V gene: TRBV3-1
CDR3 length: 15
J gene: TRBJ1-5
clone size: many
CDR3 protein: CASSIDSNSNQPQHF
CDR3 DNA: TGTGCCAGCAGTATCGACAGTAATAGCAATCAGCCCCAGCATTTT

D gene: .
V gene: TRBV20-1
CDR3 length: 14
J gene: TRBJ2-4
clone size: .
CDR3 protein: CSAKDSGAKNIQYF
CDR3 DNA: TGCAGTGCTAAGGACAGTGGAGCCAAAAACATTCAGTACTTC

D gene: TRBD1
V gene: TRBV10-3
CDR3 length: 14
J gene: TRBJ1-6
clone size: many
CDR3 protein: CAISPGQPNSPLHF
CDR3 DNA: TGTGCCATCAGCCCGGGACAGCCTAATTCACCCCTCCACTTT

D gene: .
V gene: TRBV3-1
CDR3 length: 13
J gene: TRBJ1-3
clone size: .
CDR3 protein: CASSQPLGNTIYF
CDR3 DNA: TGTGCCAGCAGCCAGCCATTAGGAAACACCATATATTTT

D gene: TRBD2
V gene: TRBV6-1
CDR3 length: 16
J gene: TRBJ2-3
clone size: once
CDR3 protein: CASSKRLAASADTQYF
CDR3 DNA: TGTGCCAGCAGTAAGAGACTAGCGGCAAGCGCAGATACGCAGTATTTT

D gene: .
V gene: TRBV4-1
CDR3 length: 15
J gene: TRBJ1-1
clone size: many
CDR3 protein: CASSQEGDLNTEAFF
CDR3 DNA: TGTGCCAGCAGCCAAGAAGGGGACCTGAACACTGAAGCTTTCTTT

D gene: .
V gene: TRBV4-2
CDR3 length: 16
J gene: TRBJ1-6
clone size: .
CDR3 protein: CASSQYPPEANSPLHF
CDR3 DNA: TGTGCCAGCAGCCAATACCCCCCCGAAGCTAATTCACCCCTCCACTTT

D gene: .
V gene: TRBV12-3/TRBV12-4
CDR3 length: 15
J gene: TRBJ1-1
clone size: many
CDR3 protein: CASSLGAELNTEAFF
CDR3 DNA: TGTGCCAGCAGTTTAGGGGCAGAATTGAACACTGAAGCTTTCTTT

D gene: .
V gene: TRBV9
CDR3 length: 17
J gene: TRBJ1-6
clone size: .
CDR3 protein: CASSDQPFSGENSPLHF
CDR3 DNA: TGTGCCAGCAGCGATCAACCCTTCTCAGGGGAGAATTCACCCCTCCACTTT

D gene: .
V gene: TRBV6-9
CDR3 length: 16
J gene: TRBJ1-5
clone size: .
CDR3 protein: CASSSSGANGNQPQHF
CDR3 DNA: TGTGCCAGCAGTTCCTCAGGAGCGAACGGCAATCAGCCCCAGCATTTT

D gene: .
V gene: TRBV14
CDR3 length: 15
J gene: TRBJ1-1
clone size: .
CDR3 protein: CASSAQRQRNTEAFF
CDR3 DNA: TGTGCCAGCAGCGCCCAGCGGCAGAGGAACACTGAAGCTTTCTTT

D gene: TRBD1
V gene: TRBV6-1
CDR3 length: 17
J gene: TRBJ1-2
clone size: .
CDR3 protein: CASRPAPTGVVGYGYTF
CDR3 DNA: TGTGCCAGCAGACCAGCTCCGACAGGGGTAGTTGGCTATGGCTACACCTTC

D gene: .
V gene: TRBV7-2
CDR3 length: 14
J gene: TRBJ1-1
clone size: .
CDR3 protein: CASSLGLANTEAFF
CDR3 DNA: TGTGCCAGCAGCCTAGGCCTGGCGAACACTGAAGCTTTCTTT

D gene: TRBD1
V gene: TRBV3-1
CDR3 length: 14
J gene: TRBJ1-5
clone size: many
CDR3 protein: CASSPRDRDQPQHF
CDR3 DNA: TGTGCCAGCAGCCCCCGGGACAGGGATCAGCCCCAGCATTTT

D gene: .
V gene: TRBV18
CDR3 length: 14
J gene: TRBJ1-1
clone size: .
CDR3 protein: CASSPVREFTEAFF
CDR3 DNA: TGTGCCAGCTCACCGGTCAGGGAATTCACTGAAGCTTTCTTT

D gene: .
V gene: TRBV27
CDR3 length: 14
J gene: TRBJ2-1
clone size: .
CDR3 protein: CASSTQRTANEQFF
CDR3 DNA: TGTGCCAGCAGTACCCAACGCACGGCCAATGAGCAGTTCTTC

D gene: .
V gene: TRBV5-1
CDR3 length: 17
J gene: TRBJ2-3
clone size: .
CDR3 protein: CASSLRQGSVSTDTQYF
CDR3 DNA: TGCGCCAGCAGCTTAAGGCAGGGCTCAGTAAGCACAGATACGCAGTATTTT

D gene: .
V gene: TRBV6-5
CDR3 length: 13
J gene: TRBJ2-1
clone size: .
CDR3 protein: CASSLTTGTEQFF
CDR3 DNA: TGTGCCAGCAGTTTGACTACAGGGACTGAGCAGTTCTTC

D gene: .
V gene: TRBV5-1
CDR3 length: 15
J gene: TRBJ1-4
clone size: .
CDR3 protein: CASSLNRAGAEKLFF
CDR3 DNA: TGCGCCAGCAGCTTGAATAGGGCAGGGGCTGAAAAACTGTTTTTT

D gene: .
V gene: TRBV6-1
CDR3 length: 14
J gene: TRBJ1-5
clone size: many
CDR3 protein: CASIPGYSNQPQHF
CDR3 DNA: TGTGCCAGCATTCCGGGATATAGCAATCAGCCCCAGCATTTT

D gene: .
V gene: TRBV19
CDR3 length: 12
J gene: TRBJ1-2
clone size: .
CDR3 protein: CASLQGGHGYTF
CDR3 DNA: TGTGCCAGCCTGCAGGGTGGCCATGGCTACACCTTC

D gene: .
V gene: TRBV6-1
CDR3 length: 12
J gene: TRBJ1-2
clone size: few
CDR3 protein: CASKAPNYGYTF
CDR3 DNA: TGTGCCAGCAAGGCACCTAACTATGGCTACACCTTC

D gene: TRBD1
V gene: TRBV3-1
CDR3 length: 15
J gene: TRBJ1-2
clone size: .
CDR3 protein: CASSQVQAGQYGYTF
CDR3 DNA: TGTGCCAGCAGCCAAGTTCAGGCGGGACAGTATGGCTACACCTTC

D gene: TRBD1
V gene: TRBV15
CDR3 length: 18
J gene: TRBJ1-1
clone size: few
CDR3 protein: CATKTNRITGQGGTEAFF
CDR3 DNA: TGTGCCACCAAGACAAATCGGATTACGGGACAGGGAGGCACTGAAGCTTTCTTT

D gene: .
V gene: TRBV12-3/TRBV12-4
CDR3 length: 12
J gene: TRBJ1-6
clone size: many
CDR3 protein: CASRGRGSPLHF
CDR3 DNA: TGTGCCAGCAGAGGGAGGGGTTCACCCCTCCACTTT

D gene: .
V gene: TRBV7-9
CDR3 length: 13
J gene: TRBJ1-4
clone size: .
CDR3 protein: CASSLTVNEKLFF
CDR3 DNA: TGTGCCAGCAGCTTAACCGTCAATGAAAAACTGTTTTTT

D gene: .
V gene: TRBV30
CDR3 length: 13
J gene: TRBJ1-1
clone size: many
CDR3 protein: CAGRAAVNTEAFF
CDR3 DNA: TGTGCCGGAAGGGCTGCGGTGAACACTGAAGCTTTCTTT

D gene: .
V gene: TRBV7-9
CDR3 length: 17
J gene: TRBJ1-1
clone size: .
CDR3 protein: CASSLFLVRVMNTEAFF
CDR3 DNA: TGTGCCAGCAGCTTATTTCTTGTTAGGGTCATGAACACTGAAGCTTTCTTT

D gene: TRBD1
V gene: TRBV28
CDR3 length: 13
J gene: TRBJ2-7
clone size: .
CDR3 protein: CASTRQGSYEQYF
CDR3 DNA: TGTGCCAGCACCCGACAGGGTTCCTACGAGCAGTACTTC

D gene: TRBD1
V gene: TRBV12-3/TRBV12-4
CDR3 length: 12
J gene: TRBJ1-6
clone size: many
CDR3 protein: CASGQGGSPLHF
CDR3 DNA: TGTGCCAGTGGACAGGGAGGTTCACCCCTCCACTTT

D gene: .
V gene: TRBV9
CDR3 length: 14
J gene: TRBJ1-2
clone size: .
CDR3 protein: CASSVDTVGYGYTF
CDR3 DNA: TGTGCCAGCAGCGTAGACACAGTGGGCTATGGCTACACCTTC

D gene: TRBD1
V gene: TRBV7-3
CDR3 length: 14
J gene: TRBJ2-7
clone size: .
CDR3 protein: CASSGGTGGSEQYF
CDR3 DNA: TGTGCCAGCAGCGGGGGGACAGGGGGCAGCGAGCAGTACTTC

D gene: TRBD2
V gene: TRBV5-1
CDR3 length: 17
J gene: TRBJ2-3
clone size: many
CDR3 protein: CASSLDYSGGPGDTQYF
CDR3 DNA: TGCGCCAGCAGCTTGGATTATAGCGGGGGGCCGGGAGATACGCAGTATTTT

D gene: .
V gene: TRBV11-2
CDR3 length: 13
J gene: TRBJ2-3
clone size: few
CDR3 protein: CASSLVYVDTQYF
CDR3 DNA: TGTGCCAGCAGCTTAGTATACGTGGATACGCAGTATTTT

D gene: TRBD2
V gene: TRBV6-2/TRBV6-3
CDR3 length: 13
J gene: TRBJ2-1
clone size: .
CDR3 protein: CASSGGLAGEQFF
CDR3 DNA: TGTGCCAGCAGTGGGGGACTAGCGGGGGAGCAGTTCTTC